Following are 14 T cell receptor beta chains from one sample sequenced in a study of CD8+CD57+ T cells in acquired aplastic anemia. Patients sequenced had flow cytometry evidence of CD8+CD57+ cell expansion. It was genomic DNA that served as the template for profiling TCR beta VDJ and CDR3. Using its own MiXCR run on the reads, TCRdb lists one record per CDR3 protein. Altogether over 150,000 distinct CDR3 sequences are present, about 52% being singletons, with the ten largest covering more than 10%. Sequenced: sorted CD4+, CD8+, or CD8+CD57+ T cells (not recorded which) from PBMCs. Source of these receptors: a human donor with aplastic anemia.

V gene TRBV11-2 combines with J gene TRBJ2-5, with D possibly being TRBD1 (6 bases). CDR1 and CDR2 from the germline V gene are SGHAT and FQNNGV. V lost 2 bases, J lost 1 base, and 11 bases lay in between. The CDR3 contains 15 residues. DNA of the CDR3: TGTGCCAGCAGCTTAAACAGGGCGCTCCAAGAGACCCAGTACTTC. It translates to CASSLNRALQETQYF.

This clonotype has only a few counts. Relative to the germline gene, one junction end is altered; a read error may explain this. This sequence joins TRBV6-1 and TRBJ1-3; no clear D. The CDR3 contains 12 residues. Germline V lookup: CDR1 MNHNS, CDR2 SASEGT. CDR3 sequence: CAISADGNTIYF. CDR3 DNA sequence: TGTGCCATCAGTGCAGATGGAAACACCATATATTTT.

The CDR3 DNA is TGTGCCAGCAGCCCCCTAGGGCAGGATTACGAGCAGTACTTC. It encodes CASSPLGQDYEQYF. This chain links TRBV7-2 with TRBJ2-7, with no clear D. V gave up 5 bases and J gave up 4 bases, with 15 bases separating them. The CDR3 is made up of 14 amino acids. Germline V lookup: CDR1 SGHTA, CDR2 FQGNSA.

The chain combines TRBV7-3 with TRBJ2-2; TRBD1 agrees at 8 bases. Trimming took 5 bases from V and 4 from J; bases not matched to a gene: 6. The CDR3 runs 15 residues. Germline CDR1 reads SGHTA; CDR2 reads FQGTGA. DNA of the CDR3: TGTGCCAGCAGCGCACGAACAGGGGGCACCGGGGAGCTGTTTTTT. Amino acids: CASSARTGGTGELFF.

Comment on this clonotype: Germline is not matched at one junction end, which may reflect a read error. The V call is TRBV10-2, the J call TRBJ1-2, with a tentative D call TRBD1 (6 bases). Germline loops: CDR1 WSHSY, CDR2 SAAADI. The CDR3 loop spans 14 amino acids. CDR3 sequence: CSSSEQGINYGYTF. The CDR3, as DNA: TGTTCCAGCAGTGAGCAGGGGATCAACTATGGCTACACCTTC.

This clonotype was seen ten or more times. V is TRBV19 and J is TRBJ2-7; 9 bases agree with TRBD2. Germline V gene sequence: CDR1 LNHDA, CDR2 SQIVND (reference sequence). The CDR3 loop spans 15 amino acids. Trimming removed 7 bases from V and 0 bases from J; junction bases left unmatched: 7. The CDR3 loop is CASTSSGESSYEQYF. The CDR3 DNA follows: TGTGCCAGTACCTCTAGCGGGGAAAGCTCCTACGAGCAGTACTTC.

CDR3 in amino acids: CASSFKPQETQYF. The CDR3 nucleotides read TGTGCCAGCAGCTTTAAGCCGCAAGAGACCCAGTACTTC. This chain joins TRBV11-2 and TRBJ2-5; no clear D gene. V was shortened by 3 bases and J by 2 bases, with 7 bases between the two germline ends. The CDR3 is 13 residues long. Germline V gene lookup returns CDR1 SGHAT and CDR2 FQNNGV.

The chain couples TRBV5-5 to TRBJ2-1; no firm D call. V was cut by 4 bases and J by 6 bases, with 14 bases left in between. Germline CDR1 reads SGHKS; CDR2 reads YYEKEE (reference sequence). The CDR3 contains 14 residues. The CDR3 region is CASSLGGTSNEQFF. CDR3 bases: TGTGCCAGCAGCCTGGGCGGAACTTCCAATGAGCAGTTCTTC.

This clonotype has at least ten counts. J is TRBJ2-7 and V is TRBV7-9; D not certain. Germline CDR1 reads SEHNR; CDR2 reads FQNEAQ (reference sequence). CDR3 length: 12 amino acids. V lost 3 bases to trimming and J lost 3 bases, with 6 bases between them. The CDR3 reads CASSFMDYEQYF. CDR3 in DNA: TGTGCCAGCAGCTTTATGGACTACGAGCAGTACTTC.

This clonotype showed up just once. This rearrangement joins TRBV7-6 to TRBJ2-1, with D uncertain. With 8 bases removed from V and 5 bases from J, the gap between germline ends came to 13 bases. The CDR3 is 13 amino acids. Germline V gene lookup returns CDR1 SGHVS and CDR2 FNYEAQ. The CDR3: CASLTPVNNEQFF. DNA of the CDR3: TGTGCCAGCTTAACACCCGTGAACAATGAGCAGTTCTTC.

The genes are TRBV2 and TRBJ1-1; D not certain. Trimming left V 10 bases short and J 0 bases short, with 15 bases between. CDR3 length equals 14 residues. Germline values: CDR1 SNHLY, CDR2 FYNNEI. The CDR3 bases are TGTGCCATCTCTGGAGGCGGTTTGAACACTGAAGCTTTCTTT. Amino acid sequence: CAISGGGLNTEAFF.

CDR3 DNA: TGTGCCACCAGCGGGGACCTGTCCCTCTACGGGCAATACTTC. It yields the protein CATSGDLSLYGQYF. The genes are TRBV15 and TRBJ2-7, with D tentatively TRBD1 or TRBD2 (5 bases each). Germline lookup yields CDR1 LNHNV and CDR2 YYDKDF (reference sequence). This CDR3 has 14 residues. Deletions cut 5 bases from V and 13 bases from J, with 24 bases between.

The V gene is TRBV7-3, the J gene TRBJ2-2; D is possibly TRBD2 (6 bases). In germline, CDR1 is SGHTA, CDR2 FQGTGA. The CDR3 loop spans 16 amino acids. V was pared by 2 bases and J by 4 bases, with 14 bases between. CDR3 amino acids: CASSLYGQGGTGELFF. CDR3 sequence (DNA): TGTGCCAGCAGCTTATATGGTCAGGGAGGCACCGGGGAGCTGTTTTTT.

This rearrangement joins TRBV6-5 to TRBJ1-3; unclear D gene. Looked up from germline, CDR1 is MNHEY and CDR2 is SVGAGI. Trimming took 0 bases from V and 0 from J, leaving 6 bases between them. The CDR3 loop spans 15 amino acids. Here the CDR3 reads CASSYSESSGNTIYF. For the CDR3, the DNA is TGTGCCAGCAGTTACTCTGAGAGCTCTGGAAACACCATATATTTT.